The 9 T cell receptor beta chains below were found in one sample sequenced in a study of cytomegalovirus exposure and HLA in healthy donors (dated by TCRdb to about 2017). Receptor libraries were prepared by the immunoSEQ multiplex PCR assay. For the multiplex PCR, a mixture combining 60 forward primers for TCR Vbeta segments and 13 reverse primers for TCR Jbeta segments was used. Held by TCRdb, this immuneACCESS table contains in-frame sequences only and omits some clones. Under half of the omission traces to an unresolved V gene where checked; the cause of the rest is unknown. The sample table contains roughly 44,000 clones; only one count was recorded for over 75% of them. Of the sample, approximately 2.8% is held by the ten largest clones. What was sequenced was PBMCs. The receptor set was obtained from a man over 45 in good health and CMV-seronegative.

The rearrangement uses TRBV5-6 and TRBJ2-5, with D tentatively TRBD2 (6 bases). There are 13 residues in the CDR3. From germline, CDR1 is SGHDT and CDR2 YYEEEE. V lost 2 bases and J 5 bases, leaving 10 bases between the germline ends. The CDR3 here is CASSFNLAETQYF. CDR3 sequence (DNA): TGTGCCAGCAGCTTCAATCTAGCGGAGACCCAGTACTTC. Supplemented by reference TRBV5-6 and TRBJ2-5, the full variable domain reads DAGVTQSPTHLIKTRGQQVTLRCSPKSGHDTVSWYQQALGQGPQFIFQYYEEEERQRGNFPDRFSGHQFPNYSSELNVNALLLGDSALYLCASSFNLAETQYFGPGTRLLVL.

The chain joins TRBV15 to TRBJ2-3; TRBD2 aligns across 10 bases. Germline loops: CDR1 LNHNV, CDR2 YYDKDF (reference sequence). With V trimmed by 2 bases and J by 2 bases, 4 bases remained unmatched. The CDR3 is 16 residues long. Written as DNA, the CDR3 is TGTGCCACCAGCAGACCTAGCGGGGGACTCACAGATACGCAGTATTTT. Its translation is CATSRPSGGLTDTQYF.

V gene TRBV5-4 combines with J gene TRBJ1-5; D is possibly TRBD1 (6 bases). The CDR3 contains 16 residues. V gave up 2 bases and J gave up 0 bases, with 12 bases separating them. Germline-derived CDR1 and CDR2 are SGHNT and YYREEE (reference sequence). The CDR3 here is CASSFRGAGSNQPQHF. For the CDR3, the DNA is TGTGCCAGCAGCTTCCGGGGGGCGGGTAGCAATCAGCCCCAGCATTTT.

On this clone: An end of the junction does not agree with germline; a read error may underlie this. This rearrangement joins TRBV7-9 to TRBJ1-6, with no clear D. This CDR3 has 16 residues. The germline V gene has CDR1 SEHNR and CDR2 FQNEAQ (reference sequence). The CDR3 region has the DNA TGTTCCAGCAGCTTAGAGGCGGGAAACCGGGATTCACCCCTCCACTTT. Translating it yields CSSSLEAGNRDSPLHF.

This clone was counted only a few times. J is TRBJ2-2 and V is TRBV4-3, with a possible D match to TRBD2 (5 bases). Germline V lookup: CDR1 LGHNA, CDR2 YSLEER. Trimming shortened V by 0 bases and J by 1 base, and 15 bases separated the two germline ends. The CDR3 contains 18 residues. The CDR3, as DNA: TGCGCCAGCAGCCAAGAGTCGCGGGTAGGACTGAACACCGGGGAGCTGTTTTTT. This encodes CASSQESRVGLNTGELFF.

The gene calls are TRBV11-2 and TRBJ2-5; TRBD2 aligns across 7 bases. The length of the CDR3 is 15 residues. Germline CDR1 and CDR2: SGHAT and FQNNGV. V shed 5 bases, J shed 4 bases, and the junction held 10 bases outside the gene matches. The chain's CDR3 is CASSQPTAGLETQYF. In DNA form, the CDR3 reads TGTGCCAGCAGCCAACCGACAGCGGGACTAGAGACCCAGTACTTC.

V usage is TRBV7-2 and J usage is TRBJ2-7; 15 positions agree with TRBD2. V lost 4 bases to trimming and J lost 4 bases; unmatched junction nucleotides: 2. Germline lookup yields CDR1 SGHTA and CDR2 FQGNSA. The CDR3 has 15 residues. The CDR3 region has the DNA TGTGCCAGCAGCTCGGGACTAGCGGGAGGATACGAGCAGTACTTC. Amino acids: CASSSGLAGGYEQYF.

This clone was counted a single time. The rearrangement joins TRBV10-3 to TRBJ2-1, with TRBD1 matching 9 bases. This CDR3 is 18 amino acids long. Germline V gene data show CDR1 as ENHRY and CDR2 as SYGVKD. Trimming removed 6 bases from V and 6 bases from J; junction bases left unmatched: 18. The CDR3 loop reads CAISLLPPGDRAFNEQFF. The CDR3 bases are TGTGCCATCAGCCTCCTACCCCCGGGGGACAGGGCGTTCAATGAGCAGTTCTTC.

This chain links TRBV7-3 with TRBJ1-3; 7 bases fit TRBD1. This CDR3 region has 16 residues. Germline lookup yields CDR1 SGHTA and CDR2 FQGTGA. V lost 3 bases, J lost 1 base, and 6 bases stayed unmatched. The CDR3 here is CASSFQGTASGNTIYF. The CDR3 DNA reads as TGTGCCAGCAGCTTCCAAGGGACAGCTTCTGGAAACACCATATATTTT. The full variable domain, its missing parts supplied by reference TRBV7-3 and TRBJ1-3, is GAGVSQTPSNKVTEKGKYVELRCDPISGHTALYWYRQSLGQGPEFLIYFQGTGAADDSGLPNDRFFAVRPEGSVSTLKIQRTERGDSAVYLCASSFQGTASGNTIYFGEGSWLTVV.